This T cell receptor (beta chain) was identified in a study of Tregs in tolerant kidney transplant recipients. Unstimulated regulatory T cells (CD4+CD25+CD127-), CD4+CD25- non-regulatory cells, CD4 and CD8 cells were FACS-sorted from thawed PBMCs. Using immunoSEQ multiplex PCR, the repertoire was profiled, and TCRdb retains in-frame clones only, with some absent. The repertoire consists of some 88,000 clones, with about 92% occurring once and the leading ten covering 4.5% to 5%. The trim removed 5 bases at V and 2 bases at J, leaving 10 bases unmatched. The CDR3 runs 17 residues. CDR1 and CDR2 (germline): PRHDT, FYEKMQ (reference sequence). Study observations and caveats: Expanding Tregs on activated donor B cells appeared to best identify donor-specific TCRbeta clones. No direct test of biological reproducibility was done here. Findings come from small patient numbers and require larger validation.

A remark on this clone: Its antigen remains unknown.

Source material: CD8+ T cells from blood. The sequence was collected from a human donor in good health. The chain carries TRBV13 and TRBJ2-5; TRBD2 agrees at 11 bases. The CDR3 bases are TGTGCCAGCAGCCCCTCCTTAGCGGGGGGGACACAAGAGACCCAGTACTTC. Protein sequence: CASSPSLAGGTQETQYF.